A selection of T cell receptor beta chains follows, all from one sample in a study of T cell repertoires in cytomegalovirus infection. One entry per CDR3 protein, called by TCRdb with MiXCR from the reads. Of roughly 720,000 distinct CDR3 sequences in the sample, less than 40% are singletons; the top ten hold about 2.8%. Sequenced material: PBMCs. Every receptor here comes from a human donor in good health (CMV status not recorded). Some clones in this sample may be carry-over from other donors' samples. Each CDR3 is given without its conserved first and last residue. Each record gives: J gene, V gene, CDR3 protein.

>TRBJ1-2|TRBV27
ASSTLGQHVYGYT
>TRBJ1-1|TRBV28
ASRWGRGEAF
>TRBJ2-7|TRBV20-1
SASRREFEQY
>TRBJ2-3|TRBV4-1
ASSQDQGLVGDTQY
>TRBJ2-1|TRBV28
ASRPPRTGSYNEQF
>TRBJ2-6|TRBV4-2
ASSHPGGGGANVLT
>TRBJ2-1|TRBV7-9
ASSLSGGADEQF
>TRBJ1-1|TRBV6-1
AIREQMNTEAF
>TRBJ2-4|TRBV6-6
ASSYSGGRAKNIQY
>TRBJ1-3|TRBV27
ASAGGGYSGNTIY
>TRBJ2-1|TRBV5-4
ASSLTGRYNDQF
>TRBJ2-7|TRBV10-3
AIGQVYYEQY
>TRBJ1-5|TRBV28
ASILDASNQPKH
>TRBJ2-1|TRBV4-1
ASSVYSGSYNEQF
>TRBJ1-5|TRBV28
ASSPDRAQH
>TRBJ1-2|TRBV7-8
ASSSIPSRGEEGYT
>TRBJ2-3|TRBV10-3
ALSEGADTQY
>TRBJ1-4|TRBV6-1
ASSSQGPNEKLF
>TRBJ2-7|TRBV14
ASSYGTGGFYEQY
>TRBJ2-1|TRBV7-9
ASSLEAQTSGSYNEQF
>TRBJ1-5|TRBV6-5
ASSWTGQGSNQPQH
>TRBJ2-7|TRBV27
ASKWDRASGNEQY
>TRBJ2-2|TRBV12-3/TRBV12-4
ASMGTGDTGDLF
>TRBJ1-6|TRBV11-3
ARERYNSPLH
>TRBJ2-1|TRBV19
ASSMGLAEYNEQF
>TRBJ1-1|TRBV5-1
ASSLNGGNTEAF
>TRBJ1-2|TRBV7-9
ASSLIEGVYGYT
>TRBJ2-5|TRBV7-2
ASSKNSRQETQY
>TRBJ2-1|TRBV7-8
ASSLGGVAGWISGEQF
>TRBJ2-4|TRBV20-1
SARSPRVEPENIQY
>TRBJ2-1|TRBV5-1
ASSLGRLANNEQF
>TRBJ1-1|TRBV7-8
ASHSKGAGSVNTEAF
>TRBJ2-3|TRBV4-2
ASSQDLSAGGPADTQY
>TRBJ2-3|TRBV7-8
ASSLAIAGGRGRPTDTQY
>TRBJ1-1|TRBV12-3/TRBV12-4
ASSFLRAVRAF
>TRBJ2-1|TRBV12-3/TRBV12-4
ASSLEARYNEQF
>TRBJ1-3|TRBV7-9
ASSHRTASSGNTIY
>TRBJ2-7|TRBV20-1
SAREQGFYEQY
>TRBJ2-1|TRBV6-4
ASSDGPYNEQF
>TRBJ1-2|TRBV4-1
ASSQDGNYGYT
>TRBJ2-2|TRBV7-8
ASSLEEGQRNTGELF
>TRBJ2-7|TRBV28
ASSFRGSGYEQY
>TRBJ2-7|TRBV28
ASSLLSGGLHEQY